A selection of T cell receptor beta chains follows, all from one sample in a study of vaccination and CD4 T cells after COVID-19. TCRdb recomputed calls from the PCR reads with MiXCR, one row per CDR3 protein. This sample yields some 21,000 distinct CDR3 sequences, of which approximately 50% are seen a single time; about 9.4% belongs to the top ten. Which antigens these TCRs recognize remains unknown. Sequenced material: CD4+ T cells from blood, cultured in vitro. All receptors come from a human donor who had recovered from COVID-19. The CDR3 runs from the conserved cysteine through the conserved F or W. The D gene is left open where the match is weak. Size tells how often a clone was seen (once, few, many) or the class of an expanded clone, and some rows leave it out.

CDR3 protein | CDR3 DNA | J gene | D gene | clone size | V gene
CASSPGLAGGVDIQYF | TGTGCCAGCAGCCCAGGACTAGCGGGAGGAGTGGACATTCAGTACTTC | TRBJ2-4 | TRBD2 | NA | TRBV11-3
CASSPTGTTEAFF | TGTGCCAGTAGTCCCACAGGGACCACTGAAGCTTTCTTT | TRBJ1-1 | NA | few | TRBV19
CSASGTSAYEQYF | TGCAGTGCTAGTGGTACTAGCGCCTACGAGCAGTACTTC | TRBJ2-7 | TRBD2 | NA | TRBV20-1
CASSLSPGANVLTF | TGTGCCAGCAGCCTTAGTCCTGGGGCCAACGTCCTGACTTTC | TRBJ2-6 | NA | NA | TRBV6-1
CASSSWDPKESPLHF | TGTGCCAGCAGTTCGTGGGACCCTAAGGAATCACCCCTCCACTTT | TRBJ1-6 | NA | few | TRBV2
CASTYRDRAYEQYF | TGTGCCAGCACCTACCGGGACAGGGCCTACGAGCAGTACTTC | TRBJ2-7 | TRBD1 | few | TRBV12-3/TRBV12-4
CASSSQGGTEAFF | TGTGCCAGCAGTTCCCAGGGGGGCACTGAAGCTTTCTTT | TRBJ1-1 | TRBD1 | NA | TRBV2
CASSPSGGSGQPQHF | TGTGCCAGCAGTCCCTCAGGGGGCTCAGGTCAGCCCCAGCATTTT | TRBJ1-5 | TRBD1 | few | TRBV6-1
CASSIAPSGRGDTQYF | TGTGCCAGTAGTATAGCCCCTAGCGGGCGGGGAGATACGCAGTATTTT | TRBJ2-3 | TRBD2 | NA | TRBV19
CASSIDLTGSYEQYF | TGTGCCAGTAGTATAGATCTTACAGGATCCTACGAGCAGTACTTC | TRBJ2-7 | NA | few | TRBV19
CAWGLGSPLHF | TGTGCCTGGGGCCTCGGGTCACCCCTCCACTTT | TRBJ1-6 | NA | NA | TRBV30
CASSPGQGSPETQYF | TGTGCCAGCAGCCCAGGACAGGGATCCCCAGAGACCCAGTACTTC | TRBJ2-5 | TRBD1 | NA | TRBV11-3
CAWSSPTSVRGF | TGTGCCTGGAGTAGCCCGACTAGCGTCCGGGGCTTC | TRBJ2-7 | TRBD2 | NA | TRBV30
CASRQDLNNEQFF | TGTGCCAGCAGACAAGACCTGAACAATGAGCAGTTCTTC | TRBJ2-1 | NA | NA | TRBV11-2
CASRTGTRRLLDTQYF | TGTGCCAGCAGAACCGGGACTAGACGCCTGCTAGATACGCAGTATTTT | TRBJ2-3 | TRBD2 | NA | TRBV28
CASRLTGDTEAFF | TGTGCCAGCAGGTTGACAGGGGACACTGAAGCTTTCTTT | TRBJ1-1 | TRBD1 | NA | TRBV6-4
CASTLHRLFNTEAFF | TGTGCCAGCACCTTACATAGGCTCTTTAACACTGAAGCTTTCTTT | TRBJ1-1 | NA | NA | TRBV6-1
CASSENGLGGNTIYF | TGTGCCAGCAGTGAAAACGGACTTGGTGGGAACACCATATATTTT | TRBJ1-3 | NA | few | TRBV6-1
CSARDRRQNSPLHF | TGCAGTGCTAGAGATCGGCGGCAAAATTCACCCCTCCACTTT | TRBJ1-6 | NA | NA | TRBV20-1
CASSFRTGRNEQFF | TGTGCCAGCAGCTTTCGGACGGGTCGGAATGAGCAGTTCTTC | TRBJ2-1 | NA | NA | TRBV7-2
CASSVGQGVFGYTF | TGTGCCAGCAGCGTTGGACAGGGGGTGTTTGGCTACACCTTC | TRBJ1-2 | TRBD1 | few | TRBV7-6
CASSYRSGGNTEAFF | TGTGCCAGCAGTTATAGGTCAGGGGGGAACACTGAAGCTTTCTTT | TRBJ1-1 | TRBD1 | NA | TRBV6-2/TRBV6-3
CASSLSPTSGKTGELFF | TGTGCCAGCAGCTTATCCCCCACTAGCGGGAAAACCGGGGAGCTGTTTTTT | TRBJ2-2 | TRBD2 | NA | TRBV7-3
CAITTGRQPQHF | TGTGCCATCACGACAGGGCGTCAGCCCCAGCATTTT | TRBJ1-5 | TRBD1 | few | TRBV27
CASSYRTGPNTGELFF | TGTGCCAGCAGTTATCGGACAGGTCCTAACACCGGGGAGCTGTTTTTT | TRBJ2-2 | TRBD1 | few | TRBV6-5
CASSGQGVNNEQFF | TGTGCCAGTAGTGGACAGGGGGTGAACAATGAGCAGTTCTTC | TRBJ2-1 | TRBD1 | once | TRBV19
CARSPQNTGTGYGYTF | TGTGCCAGAAGCCCCCAGAACACCGGGACAGGGTATGGCTACACCTTC | TRBJ1-2 | TRBD1 | medium-sized | TRBV5-3
CASSLVGDPTDTQYF | TGCGCCAGCAGCTTAGTGGGAGACCCCACAGATACGCAGTATTTT | TRBJ2-3 | NA | NA | TRBV5-1
CAISDPGFSNQPQHF | TGTGCCATCAGTGACCCTGGGTTTAGCAATCAGCCCCAGCATTTT | TRBJ1-5 | NA | few | TRBV10-3
CASSPQGGRDQPQHF | TGTGCCAGCTCTCCCCAGGGGGGCAGGGACCAGCCCCAGCATTTT | TRBJ1-5 | TRBD1 | NA | TRBV18
CSARDPLIAYGYTF | TGCAGTGCTAGAGATCCACTCATAGCTTATGGCTACACCTTC | TRBJ1-2 | NA | NA | TRBV20-1
CASSEGERRQWEQFF | TGTGCCAGCAGTGAGGGGGAAAGGCGACAGTGGGAGCAGTTCTTC | TRBJ2-1 | NA | NA | TRBV6-4
CASSPQENYGYTF | TGTGCCAGCTCCCCACAGGAAAACTATGGCTACACCTTC | TRBJ1-2 | NA | NA | TRBV5-4
CASSSLWDTQYF | TGTGCCAGCAGCTCCTTGTGGGATACGCAGTATTTT | TRBJ2-3 | NA | NA | TRBV6-1
CASSLSGTGNEQFF | TGTGCCAGCAGCTTATCGGGTACAGGCAATGAGCAGTTCTTC | TRBJ2-1 | NA | NA | TRBV7-8
CSATLLDTQYF | TGCAGTGCTACCCTTCTCGATACGCAGTATTTT | TRBJ2-3 | NA | few | TRBV20-1
CSAREGNGRSEQFF | TGCAGTGCTAGAGAGGGTAATGGACGGAGTGAGCAGTTCTTC | TRBJ2-1 | NA | NA | TRBV20-1
CASSLDRGQGGSPLHF | TGTGCCAGCAGCTTGGACCGGGGGCAGGGGGGTTCACCCCTCCACTTT | TRBJ1-6 | TRBD1 | few | TRBV5-4